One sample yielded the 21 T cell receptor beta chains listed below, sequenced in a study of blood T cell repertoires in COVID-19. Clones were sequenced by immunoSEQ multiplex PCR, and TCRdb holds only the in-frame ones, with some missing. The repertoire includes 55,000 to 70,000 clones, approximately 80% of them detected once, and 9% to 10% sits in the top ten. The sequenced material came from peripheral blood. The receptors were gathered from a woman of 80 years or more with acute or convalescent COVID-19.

The CDR3 region has the DNA TGTGCCAGTAGTATCAGAAACACAGATACGCAGTATTTT. Protein: CASSIRNTDTQYF. The chain carries TRBV19 and TRBJ2-3; D gene unclear. The germline V gene has CDR1 LNHDA and CDR2 SQIVND (reference sequence). The V gene lost 3 bases and the J gene lost 2 bases, with 6 bases spanning the gap. The CDR3 spans 13 residues.

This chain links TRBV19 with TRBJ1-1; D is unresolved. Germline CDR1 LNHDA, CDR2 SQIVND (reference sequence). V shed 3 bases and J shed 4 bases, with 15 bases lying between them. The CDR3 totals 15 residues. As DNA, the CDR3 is TGTGCCAGTAGTATGGCGACCGGGGTGGGCACTGAAGCTTTCTTT. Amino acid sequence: CASSMATGVGTEAFF.

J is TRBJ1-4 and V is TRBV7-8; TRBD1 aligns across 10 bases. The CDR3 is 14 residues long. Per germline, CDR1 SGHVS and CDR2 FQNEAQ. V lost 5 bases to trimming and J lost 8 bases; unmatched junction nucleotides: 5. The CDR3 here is CASSQGQGREKLFF. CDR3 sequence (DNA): TGTGCCAGCAGCCAGGGACAGGGGAGGGAAAAACTGTTTTTT.

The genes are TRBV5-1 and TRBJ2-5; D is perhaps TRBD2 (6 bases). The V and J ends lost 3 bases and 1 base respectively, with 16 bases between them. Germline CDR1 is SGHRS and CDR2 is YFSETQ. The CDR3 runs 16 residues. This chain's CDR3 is CASSSNRGLPQETQYF. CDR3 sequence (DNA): TGCGCCAGCAGCTCGAATAGAGGACTACCCCAAGAGACCCAGTACTTC.

DNA of the CDR3: TGTGCCAGCAGCTCTGTCACAGGGACCACTGAAGCTTTCTTT. Residues: CASSSVTGTTEAFF. The V and J genes are TRBV7-2 and TRBJ1-1; TRBD1 is a possible D gene (6 bases). The CDR3 length is 14 residues. Germline lookup yields CDR1 SGHTA and CDR2 FQGNSA. V was trimmed by 4 bases and J by 4 bases, leaving 13 bases between them.

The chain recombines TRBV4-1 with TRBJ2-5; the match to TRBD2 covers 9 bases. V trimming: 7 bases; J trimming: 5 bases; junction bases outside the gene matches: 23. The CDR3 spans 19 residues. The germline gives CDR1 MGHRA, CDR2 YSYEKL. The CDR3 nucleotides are TGCGCCAGCAACCTCAAGCGGGGCGGGGGGGCCGAGATTTTGGAGACCCAGTACTTC. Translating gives CASNLKRGGGAEILETQYF.

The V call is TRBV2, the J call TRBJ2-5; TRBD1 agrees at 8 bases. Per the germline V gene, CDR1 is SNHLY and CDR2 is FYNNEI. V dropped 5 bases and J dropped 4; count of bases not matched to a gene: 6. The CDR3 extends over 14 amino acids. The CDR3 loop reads CASSPDRGRETQYF. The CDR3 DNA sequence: TGTGCCAGCAGTCCAGACAGGGGCCGAGAGACCCAGTACTTC.

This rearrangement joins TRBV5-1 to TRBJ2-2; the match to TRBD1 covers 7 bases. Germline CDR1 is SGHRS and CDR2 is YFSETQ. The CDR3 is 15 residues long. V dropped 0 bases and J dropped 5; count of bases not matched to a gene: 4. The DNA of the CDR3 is TGCGCCAGCAGCTTGGGTCAGGGGGAAACCGGGGAGCTGTTTTTT. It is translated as CASSLGQGETGELFF.

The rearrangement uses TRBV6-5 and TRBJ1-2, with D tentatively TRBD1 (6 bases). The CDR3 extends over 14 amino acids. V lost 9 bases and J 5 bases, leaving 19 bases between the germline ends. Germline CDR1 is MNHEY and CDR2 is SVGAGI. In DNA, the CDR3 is TGTGCCAGTCTCCCAGGACAGTTAGGTTATGGCTACACCTTC. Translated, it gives CASLPGQLGYGYTF.

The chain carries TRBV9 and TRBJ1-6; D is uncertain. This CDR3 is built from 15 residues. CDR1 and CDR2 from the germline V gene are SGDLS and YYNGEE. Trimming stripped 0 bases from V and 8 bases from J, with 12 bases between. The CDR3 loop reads CASSVGLNGDSPLHF. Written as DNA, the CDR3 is TGTGCCAGCAGCGTAGGACTCAATGGCGATTCACCCCTCCACTTT.

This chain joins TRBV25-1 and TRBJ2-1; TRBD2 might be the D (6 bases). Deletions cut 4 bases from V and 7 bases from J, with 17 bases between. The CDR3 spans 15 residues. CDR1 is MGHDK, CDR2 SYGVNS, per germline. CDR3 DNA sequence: TGTGCCAGCAGTGCCCTCGTAGCGGAAGGGAATGAGCAGTTCTTC. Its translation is CASSALVAEGNEQFF.

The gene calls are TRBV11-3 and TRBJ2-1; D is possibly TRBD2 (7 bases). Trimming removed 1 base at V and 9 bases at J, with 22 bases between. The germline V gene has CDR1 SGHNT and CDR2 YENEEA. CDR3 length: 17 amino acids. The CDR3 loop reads CASSLGQRKGGRVEQFF. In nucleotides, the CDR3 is TGTGCCAGCAGCTTAGGGCAACGTAAGGGGGGGCGGGTTGAGCAGTTCTTC.

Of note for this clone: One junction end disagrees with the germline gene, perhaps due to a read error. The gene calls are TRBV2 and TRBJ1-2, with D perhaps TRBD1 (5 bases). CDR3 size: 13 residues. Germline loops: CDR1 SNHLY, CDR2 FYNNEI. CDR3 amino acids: CASREDSNYGYTF. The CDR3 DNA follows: TGTGCCAGCAGGGAAGACAGCAACTATGGCTACACCTTC.

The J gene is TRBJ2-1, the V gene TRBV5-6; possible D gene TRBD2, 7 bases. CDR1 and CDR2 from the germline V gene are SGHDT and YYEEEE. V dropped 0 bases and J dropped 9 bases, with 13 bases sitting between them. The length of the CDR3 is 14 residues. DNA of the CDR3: TGTGCCAGCAGCTTGGATCCAGGGGAGGGTGAGCAGTTCTTC. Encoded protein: CASSLDPGEGEQFF.

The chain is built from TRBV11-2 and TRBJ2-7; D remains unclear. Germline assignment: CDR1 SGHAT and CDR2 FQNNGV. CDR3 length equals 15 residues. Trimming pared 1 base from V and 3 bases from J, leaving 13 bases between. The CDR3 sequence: CASSLVAAPGYEQYF. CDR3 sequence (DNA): TGTGCCAGCAGCTTAGTGGCAGCCCCAGGCTACGAGCAGTACTTC.

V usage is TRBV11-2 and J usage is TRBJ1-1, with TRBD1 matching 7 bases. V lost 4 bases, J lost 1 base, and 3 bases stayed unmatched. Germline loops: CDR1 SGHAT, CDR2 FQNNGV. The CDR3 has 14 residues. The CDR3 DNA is TGTGCCAGCAGCTCGGACAGGACGAACACTGAAGCTTTCTTT. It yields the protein CASSSDRTNTEAFF.

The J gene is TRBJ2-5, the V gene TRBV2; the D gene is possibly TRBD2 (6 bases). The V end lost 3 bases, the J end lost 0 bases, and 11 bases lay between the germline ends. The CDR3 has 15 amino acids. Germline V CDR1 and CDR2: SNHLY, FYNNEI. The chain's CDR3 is CASSDGRGYQETQYF. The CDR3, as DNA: TGTGCCAGCAGTGATGGACGGGGGTACCAAGAGACCCAGTACTTC. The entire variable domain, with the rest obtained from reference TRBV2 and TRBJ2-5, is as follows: EPEVTQTPSHQVTQMGQEVILRCVPISNHLYFYWYRQILGQKVEFLVSFYNNEISEKSEIFDDQFSVERPDGSNFTLKIRSTKLEDSAMYFCASSDGRGYQETQYFGPGTRLLVL.

CDR3 loop: CAISEFRDEQYF. Written as DNA, the CDR3 is TGTGCCATCAGTGAGTTCAGGGACGAGCAGTACTTC. V gene TRBV10-3 combines with J gene TRBJ2-7, with a tentative D call TRBD1 (5 bases). CDR3 length equals 12 residues. The germline V gene encodes CDR1 ENHRY and CDR2 SYGVKD. V dropped 1 base and J dropped 5 bases, with 6 bases sitting between them.

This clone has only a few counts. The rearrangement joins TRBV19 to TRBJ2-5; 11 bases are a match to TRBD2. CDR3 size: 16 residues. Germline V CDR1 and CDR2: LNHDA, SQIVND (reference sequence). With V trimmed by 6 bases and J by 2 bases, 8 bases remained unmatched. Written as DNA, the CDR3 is TGTGCCAGTAGCGAACTAGCGGGGGTGGGTCAAGAGACCCAGTACTTC. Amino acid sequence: CASSELAGVGQETQYF.

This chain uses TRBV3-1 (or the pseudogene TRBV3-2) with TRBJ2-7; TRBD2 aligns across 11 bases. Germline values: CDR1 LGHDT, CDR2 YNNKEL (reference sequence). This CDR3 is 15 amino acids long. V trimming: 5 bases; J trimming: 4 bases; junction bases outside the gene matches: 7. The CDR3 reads CASSYRTSGRYEQYF. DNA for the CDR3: TGTGCCAGCAGCTATAGGACTAGCGGGCGATACGAGCAGTACTTC.

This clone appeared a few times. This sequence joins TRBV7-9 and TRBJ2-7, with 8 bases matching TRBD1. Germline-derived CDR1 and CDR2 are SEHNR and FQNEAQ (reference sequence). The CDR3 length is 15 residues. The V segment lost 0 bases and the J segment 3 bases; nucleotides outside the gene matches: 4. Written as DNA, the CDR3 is TGTGCCAGCAGCTTAGCTGACAGGGGCTACTACGAGCAGTACTTC. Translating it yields CASSLADRGYYEQYF.